This T cell receptor beta chain was obtained from a study of blood T cell repertoires in COVID-19. Study in general: Samples representing acute and convalescent COVID-19 were sourced from the United States, Italy and Spain. The analysed material was cDNA or gDNA that came from T cells, B-cell-depleted T cells, or PBMCs.

As originally analysed: Amplification with reference gene primers provided the estimates of nucleated cell counts. Method: immunoSEQ multiplex PCR; TCRdb's copy keeps in-frame clones and lacks some. From that table come the V and J calls and clone size; the DNA was used to work out D and trimming. The data show 150,000 or so clones, about 77% seen once. This clone was seen only once. CDR1 is SGHRS and CDR2 is YFSETQ in the germline V gene. The CDR3 contains 16 residues. After removal of 4 bases from V and 1 base from J, the junction contained 7 bases not matched to a gene. This chain uses TRBV5-1 with TRBJ2-7; TRBD2 matches at 11 bases. This TCR came from a woman between 50 and 59 years old with active or convalescent COVID-19. What was sequenced was peripheral blood. The CDR3 spells CASSRGTSGKSYEQYF. The CDR3 nucleotides are TGCGCCAGCAGCCGTGGGACTAGCGGTAAGTCCTACGAGCAGTACTTC.